These 18 T cell receptor beta chains were all obtained from the same sample, sequenced in a study of cytomegalovirus exposure and HLA in healthy donors. 13 Jbeta primers and 60 Vbeta primers were used for the PCR. TCRdb's copy holds only in-frame clones and misses some; the assay was immunoSEQ multiplex PCR. The sample includes around 130,000 clones, around 80% of them seen just once. Sequences were obtained from PBMCs. Every receptor here comes from a woman aged 18-35 years in good health and CMV-seropositive.

The rearrangement links TRBV25-1 to TRBJ1-1, with D uncertain. This CDR3 comprises 13 residues. The V end was cut by 9 bases, the J end by 0 bases, with 11 bases between. Germline CDR1 is MGHDK and CDR2 is SYGVNS. The CDR3 DNA sequence: TGTGCCAGTAGGAGATCACTGAACACTGAAGCTTTCTTT. It encodes CASRRSLNTEAFF.

The rearrangement uses TRBV18 and TRBJ1-5; 7 bases fit TRBD1. V was clipped by 4 bases and J by 3 bases; unmatched bases: 9. The CDR3 consists of 16 residues. In germline, CDR1 is KGHSH, CDR2 LQKENI. The CDR3 loop reads CASSQDWDSSNQPQHF. The DNA of the CDR3 is TGTGCCAGCTCACAAGACTGGGACAGTTCCAATCAGCCCCAGCATTTT.

V usage is TRBV7-9 and J usage is TRBJ2-1, with D maybe TRBD2 (5 bases). Germline loops: CDR1 SEHNR, CDR2 FQNEAQ (reference sequence). CDR3 length equals 15 residues. V lost 5 bases and J lost 1, with 12 bases in between. The CDR3 here is CASSQEVPSYNEQFF. DNA for the CDR3: TGTGCCAGCAGCCAGGAGGTACCGTCCTACAATGAGCAGTTCTTC.

This clone was found a few times. The CDR3 spells CASSNNREQPQHF. DNA of the CDR3: TGTGCCAGCAGTAACAACAGGGAACAGCCCCAGCATTTT. The rearrangement uses TRBV2 and TRBJ1-5, with D possibly TRBD1 on 6 matching bases. The CDR3 is made up of 13 amino acids. Looked up from germline, CDR1 is SNHLY and CDR2 is FYNNEI. V lost 5 bases and J 7 bases, leaving 12 bases between the germline ends.

V gene TRBV28 combines with J gene TRBJ1-2, with a weak D call TRBD1 (5 bases). The CDR3 sequence is 14 residues long. Germline values: CDR1 MDHEN, CDR2 SYDVKM. Between the trimmed V and J ends, which lost 6 bases and 8 bases, there was a span of 19 bases. The DNA of the CDR3 is TGTGCCAGCAGCCCTATTGGGCAGGGAAAGGGCTACACCTTC. This codes for CASSPIGQGKGYTF.

The V gene is TRBV7-2, the J gene TRBJ1-1; D call uncertain. This CDR3 region has 13 residues. CDR1 is SGHTA, CDR2 FQGNSA, per germline. V was trimmed by 1 base and J by 5 bases, leaving 8 bases between them. Here the CDR3 DNA reads TGTGCCAGCAGCTTAGGAGGATGGACTGAAGCTTTCTTT. It yields the protein CASSLGGWTEAFF.

V usage is TRBV10-2 and J usage is TRBJ2-2; 9 bases are a match to TRBD1. Germline V lookup: CDR1 WSHSY, CDR2 SAAADI. The CDR3 has 13 residues. Germline trimming cut 8 bases from V and 6 bases from J; bases unmatched to any gene: 4. The CDR3 loop reads CASETGGAGELFF. Written as DNA, the CDR3 is TGCGCCAGCGAGACAGGGGGGGCCGGGGAGCTGTTTTTT.

The genes are TRBV25-1 and TRBJ1-6; D gene uncertain. Germline V CDR1 and CDR2: MGHDK, SYGVNS. The CDR3 extends over 17 amino acids. Deletions cut 6 bases from V and 4 bases from J, with 19 bases between. The CDR3 nucleotides are TGTGCCAGCAGGGAAACTCAGCGGGAACCTTATAATTCACCCCTCCACTTT. This encodes CASRETQREPYNSPLHF.

The rearrangement links TRBV6-4 to TRBJ1-1, with 8 bases aligning to TRBD1. V trimming: 7 bases; J trimming: 5 bases; junction bases outside the gene matches: 9. CDR1 and CDR2 from the germline V gene are MRHNA and SNTAGT. This CDR3 has 14 amino acids. CDR3 residues: CASKKQGDGTEAFF. DNA of the CDR3: TGTGCCAGCAAGAAACAGGGGGATGGGACTGAAGCTTTCTTT.

This clone was found a few times. DNA of the CDR3: TGTGCCAGCAGAGACGACAGGGATGGAGAGACCCAGTACTTC. It codes for CASRDDRDGETQYF. The chain couples TRBV6-5 to TRBJ2-5; 7 bases are a match to TRBD1. The CDR3 runs 14 residues. V lost 6 bases, J lost 4 bases, and 8 bases stayed unmatched. Germline V lookup: CDR1 MNHEY, CDR2 SVGAGI.

The J gene is TRBJ2-7, the V gene TRBV20-1; maybe TRBD1 (5 bases). Between the trimmed V and J ends, which lost 3 bases and 7 bases, there was a span of 10 bases. Germline CDR1 DFQATT, CDR2 SNEGSKA (reference sequence). CDR3 length: 11 amino acids. CDR3 sequence reads: CSASLGREQYF. Written as DNA, the CDR3 is TGCAGTGCTAGTCTGGGGCGGGAGCAGTACTTC.

The gene calls are TRBV5-1 and TRBJ2-5, with TRBD2 identical over 11 bases. The CDR3 is 15 amino acids. Per the germline V gene, CDR1 is SGHRS and CDR2 is YFSETQ. The V and J ends lost 3 bases and 0 bases, in that order; junction bases with no gene match: 1. CDR3 region: CASSSSGGNQETQYF. The CDR3 bases are TGCGCCAGCAGCTCTAGCGGGGGGAACCAAGAGACCCAGTACTTC. Drawing the rest from reference TRBV5-1 and TRBJ2-5, the complete variable domain is KAGVTQTPRYLIKTRGQQVTLSCSPISGHRSVSWYQQTPGQGLQFLFEYFSETQRNKGNFPGRFSGRQFSNSRSEMNVSTLELGDSALYLCASSSSGGNQETQYFGPGTRLLVL.

This chain uses TRBV29-1 with TRBJ1-2, with D tentatively TRBD1 (5 bases). V was clipped by 6 bases and J by 5 bases, with 16 bases between them. The CDR3 contains 13 residues. Germline loops: CDR1 SQVTM, CDR2 ANQGSEA. CDR3 region: CSVGHLSEYGYTF. CDR3 bases: TGCAGCGTCGGACACTTGTCCGAGTATGGCTACACCTTC.

The chain employs TRBV6-1 and TRBJ2-2; TRBD2 matches 7 bases. Germline-derived CDR1 and CDR2 are MNHNS and SASEGT. The J segment lost 6 bases and the V segment lost 3 bases, leaving 7 bases of the junction unmatched. CDR3 length equals 15 residues. The DNA of the CDR3 is TGTGCCAGCAGTGAGAACAGGCGGGGGTCCGGGGAGCTGTTTTTT. It specifies CASSENRRGSGELFF.

This chain joins TRBV4-1 and TRBJ1-1; TRBD1 matches 7 bases. After removal of 0 bases from V and 1 base from J, the junction contained 5 bases not matched to a gene. Germline assignment: CDR1 MGHRA and CDR2 YSYEKL. This CDR3 has 16 residues. The CDR3 here is CASSQEWGTANTEAFF. CDR3 DNA sequence: TGCGCCAGCAGCCAAGAGTGGGGGACAGCGAACACTGAAGCTTTCTTT.

The rearrangement joins TRBV5-1 to TRBJ2-7, with 7 bases lining up with TRBD2. This CDR3 spans 14 amino acids. Germline assignment: CDR1 SGHRS and CDR2 YFSETQ. Trimming removed 1 base from V and 0 bases from J; junction bases left unmatched: 1. CDR3 coding DNA: TGCGCCAGCAGCTTGACTAGCGACTCCTACGAGCAGTACTTC. Translating it yields CASSLTSDSYEQYF.

The rearrangement links TRBV12-5 to TRBJ2-3; 8 bases align to TRBD1. The CDR3 sequence is 18 residues long. V lost 5 bases to trimming and J lost 0 bases; unmatched junction nucleotides: 13. CDR1 LGHNT and CDR2 FRNRAP come from the germline V gene. The chain's CDR3 is CASGQQGDDGWSTDTQYF. CDR3 nucleotides: TGTGCTAGTGGTCAACAGGGGGATGATGGCTGGAGCACAGATACGCAGTATTTT. The full variable domain, with the rest looked up from reference TRBV12-5 and TRBJ2-3, is DARVTQTPRHKVTEMGQEVTMRCQPILGHNTVFWYRQTMMQGLELLAYFRNRAPLDDSGMPKDRFSAEMPDATLATLKIQPSEPRDSAVYFCASGQQGDDGWSTDTQYFGPGTRLTVL.

The V call is TRBV29-1, the J call TRBJ2-7; TRBD1 is a possible D gene (6 bases). CDR1 is SQVTM, CDR2 ANQGSEA, per germline. The CDR3 extends over 14 amino acids. Trimming shortened V by 3 bases and J by 3 bases, and 15 bases separated the two germline ends. The CDR3 DNA is TGCAGCGTTGAGTTTGGACAGTTCGTCTACGAGCAGTACTTC. Translated, it gives CSVEFGQFVYEQYF.